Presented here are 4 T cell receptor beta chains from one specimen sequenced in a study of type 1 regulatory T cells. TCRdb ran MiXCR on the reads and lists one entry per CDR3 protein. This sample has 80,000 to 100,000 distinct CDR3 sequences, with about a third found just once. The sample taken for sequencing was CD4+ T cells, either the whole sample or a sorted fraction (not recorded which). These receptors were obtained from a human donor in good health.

Here the CDR3 reads CASSDVAGGYNEQFF. The CDR3, as DNA: TGTGCCAGCAGTGATGTGGCGGGAGGTTACAATGAGCAGTTCTTC. The V call is TRBV25-1, the J call TRBJ2-1, with TRBD2 identical over 8 bases. The CDR3 is 15 residues long. With V trimmed by 3 bases and J by 4 bases, 5 bases remained unmatched. Germline assignment: CDR1 MGHDK and CDR2 SYGVNS.

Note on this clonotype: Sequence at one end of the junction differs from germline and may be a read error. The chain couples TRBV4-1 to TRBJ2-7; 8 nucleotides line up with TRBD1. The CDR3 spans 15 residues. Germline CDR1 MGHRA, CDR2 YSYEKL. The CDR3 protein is CVSSQVQGASYEQYF. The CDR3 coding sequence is TGCGTCAGCAGCCAAGTCCAGGGGGCCTCCTACGAGCAGTACTTC.

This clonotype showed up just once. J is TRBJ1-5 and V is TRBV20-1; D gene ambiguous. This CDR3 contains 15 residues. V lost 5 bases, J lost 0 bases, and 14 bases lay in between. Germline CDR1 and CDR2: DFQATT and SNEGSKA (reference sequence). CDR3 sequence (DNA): TGCAGTGCTGGAACATGGTCTTATAGCAATCAGCCCCAGCATTTT. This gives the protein CSAGTWSYSNQPQHF.

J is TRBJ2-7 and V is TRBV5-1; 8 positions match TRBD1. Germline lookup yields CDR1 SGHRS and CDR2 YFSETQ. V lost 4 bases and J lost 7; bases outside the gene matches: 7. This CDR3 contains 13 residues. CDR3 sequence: CASSEQGAGEQYF. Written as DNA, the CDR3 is TGCGCCAGCAGCGAGCAGGGGGCGGGAGAGCAGTACTTC.